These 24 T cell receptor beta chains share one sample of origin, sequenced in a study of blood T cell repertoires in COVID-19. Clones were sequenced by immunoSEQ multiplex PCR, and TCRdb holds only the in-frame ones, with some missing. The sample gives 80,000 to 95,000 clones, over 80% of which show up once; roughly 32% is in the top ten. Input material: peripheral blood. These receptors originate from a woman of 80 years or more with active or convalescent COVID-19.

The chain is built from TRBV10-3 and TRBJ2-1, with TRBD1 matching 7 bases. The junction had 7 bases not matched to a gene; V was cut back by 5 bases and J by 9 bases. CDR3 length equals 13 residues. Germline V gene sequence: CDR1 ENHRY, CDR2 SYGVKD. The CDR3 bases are TGTGCCATCAGTAAACCAGACAGGGCTGAGCAGTTCTTC. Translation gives CAISKPDRAEQFF.

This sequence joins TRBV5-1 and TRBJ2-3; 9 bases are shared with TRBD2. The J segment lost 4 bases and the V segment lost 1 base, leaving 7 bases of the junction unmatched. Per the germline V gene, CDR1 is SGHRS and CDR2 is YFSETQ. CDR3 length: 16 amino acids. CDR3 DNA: TGCGCCAGCAGCTTGCCGGGACTAGCAATCGCAGATACGCAGTATTTT. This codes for CASSLPGLAIADTQYF.

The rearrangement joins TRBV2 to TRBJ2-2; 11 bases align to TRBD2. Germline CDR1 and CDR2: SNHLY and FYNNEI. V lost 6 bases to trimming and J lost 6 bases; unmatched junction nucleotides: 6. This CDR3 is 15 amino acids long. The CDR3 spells CASSSLAGVAGELFF. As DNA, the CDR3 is TGTGCCAGCAGCTCACTAGCGGGAGTAGCCGGGGAGCTGTTTTTT.

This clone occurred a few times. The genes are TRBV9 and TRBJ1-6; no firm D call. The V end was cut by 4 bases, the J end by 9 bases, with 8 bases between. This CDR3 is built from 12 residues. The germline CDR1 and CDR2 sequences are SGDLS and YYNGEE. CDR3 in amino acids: CASSHGSSPLHF. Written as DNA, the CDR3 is TGTGCCAGCAGCCACGGTAGTTCACCCCTCCACTTT.

The CDR3 here is CASSSGYEQYF. DNA for the CDR3: TGTGCCAGCAGTTCCGGCTACGAGCAGTACTTC. The chain joins TRBV12-3 or TRBV12-4 to TRBJ2-7, with D unresolved. Trimming cost V 4 bases and J 3 bases, with 4 bases left between them. CDR3 length: 11 amino acids.

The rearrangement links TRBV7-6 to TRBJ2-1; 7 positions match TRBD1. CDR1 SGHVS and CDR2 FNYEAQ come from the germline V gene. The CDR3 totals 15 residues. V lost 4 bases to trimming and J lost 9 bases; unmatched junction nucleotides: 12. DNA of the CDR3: TGTGCCAGCAGCTATGCAGAAGGGGGCCGGGGTGAGCAGTTCTTC. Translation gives CASSYAEGGRGEQFF.

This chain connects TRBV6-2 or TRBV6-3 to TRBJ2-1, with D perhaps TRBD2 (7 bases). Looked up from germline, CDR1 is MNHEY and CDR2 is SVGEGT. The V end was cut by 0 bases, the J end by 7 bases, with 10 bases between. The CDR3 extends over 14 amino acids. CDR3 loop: CASSYSRGGNEQFF. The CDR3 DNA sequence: TGTGCCAGCAGTTACTCGAGGGGGGGGAATGAGCAGTTCTTC.

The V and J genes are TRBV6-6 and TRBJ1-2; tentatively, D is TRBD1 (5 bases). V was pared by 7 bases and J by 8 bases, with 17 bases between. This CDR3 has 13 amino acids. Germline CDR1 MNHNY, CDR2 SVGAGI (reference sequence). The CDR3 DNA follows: TGTGCCAGCACCACAGGTTCCCGCATAGGCTACACCTTC. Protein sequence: CASTTGSRIGYTF.

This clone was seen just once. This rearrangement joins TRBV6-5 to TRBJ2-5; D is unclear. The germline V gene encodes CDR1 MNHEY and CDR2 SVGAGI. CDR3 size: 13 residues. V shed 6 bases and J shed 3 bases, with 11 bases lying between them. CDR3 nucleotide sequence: TGTGCCAGCAGGCCCTGGGCAAAAGAGACCCAGTACTTC. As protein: CASRPWAKETQYF.

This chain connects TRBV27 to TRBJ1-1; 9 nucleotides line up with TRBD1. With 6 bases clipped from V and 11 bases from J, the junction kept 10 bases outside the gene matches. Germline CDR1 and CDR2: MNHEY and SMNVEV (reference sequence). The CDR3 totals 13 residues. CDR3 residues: CASRDTGGVGAFF. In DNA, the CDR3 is TGTGCCAGCAGAGATACAGGGGGCGTCGGGGCTTTCTTT.

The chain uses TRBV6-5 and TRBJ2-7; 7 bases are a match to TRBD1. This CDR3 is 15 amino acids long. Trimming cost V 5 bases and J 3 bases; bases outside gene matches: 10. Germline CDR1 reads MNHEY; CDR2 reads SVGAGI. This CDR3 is CASSPHGTESYEQYF. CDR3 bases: TGTGCCAGCAGTCCACACGGGACAGAGAGCTACGAGCAGTACTTC.

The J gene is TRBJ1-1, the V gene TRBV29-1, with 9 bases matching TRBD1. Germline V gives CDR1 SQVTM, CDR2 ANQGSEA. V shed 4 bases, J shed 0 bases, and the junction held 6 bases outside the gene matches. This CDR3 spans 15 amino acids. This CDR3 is CSVGDRGILNTEAFF. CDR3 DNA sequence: TGCAGCGTTGGCGACAGGGGGATATTGAACACTGAAGCTTTCTTT. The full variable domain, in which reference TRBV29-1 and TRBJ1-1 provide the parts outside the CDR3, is SAVISQKPSRDICQRGTSLTIQCQVDSQVTMMFWYRQQPGQSLTLIATANQGSEATYESGFVIDKFPISRPNLTFSTLTVSNMSPEDSSIYLCSVGDRGILNTEAFFGQGTRLTVV.

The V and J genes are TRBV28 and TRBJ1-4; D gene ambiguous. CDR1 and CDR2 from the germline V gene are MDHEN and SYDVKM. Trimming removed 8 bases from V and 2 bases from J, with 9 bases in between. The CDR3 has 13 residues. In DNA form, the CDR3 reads TGTGCCAGCGCTACACAGACTAATGAAAAACTGTTTTTT. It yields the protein CASATQTNEKLFF.

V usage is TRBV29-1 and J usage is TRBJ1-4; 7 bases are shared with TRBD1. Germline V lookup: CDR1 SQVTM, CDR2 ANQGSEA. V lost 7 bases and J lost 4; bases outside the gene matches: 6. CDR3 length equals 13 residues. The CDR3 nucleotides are TGCAGCGCAAGCGGACAGGTTAATGAAAAACTGTTTTTT. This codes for CSASGQVNEKLFF.

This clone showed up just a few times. Here the CDR3 DNA reads TGTGCCAGCAGTGAAGAGGGGGCAGGGATCGGTGAAGCTTTCTTT. As protein: CASSEEGAGIGEAFF. The chain combines TRBV6-1 with TRBJ1-1, with 7 bases aligning to TRBD1. The CDR3 is 15 amino acids. Germline loops: CDR1 MNHNS, CDR2 SASEGT. V trimming: 1 base; J trimming: 7 bases; junction bases outside the gene matches: 9.

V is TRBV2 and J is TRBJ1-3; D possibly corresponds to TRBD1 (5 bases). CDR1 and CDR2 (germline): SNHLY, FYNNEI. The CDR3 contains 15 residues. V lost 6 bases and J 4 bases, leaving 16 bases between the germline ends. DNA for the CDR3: TGTGCCAGCAGCGAGACCAGGGTGACCGGAAACACCATATATTTT. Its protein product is CASSETRVTGNTIYF.

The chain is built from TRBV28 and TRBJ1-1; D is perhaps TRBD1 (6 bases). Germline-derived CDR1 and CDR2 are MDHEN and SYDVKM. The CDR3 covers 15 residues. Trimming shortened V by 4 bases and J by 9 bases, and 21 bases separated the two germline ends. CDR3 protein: CASSSTPGGPRKAFF. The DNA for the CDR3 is TGTGCCAGCAGTTCTACCCCGGGGGGGCCGCGTAAAGCTTTCTTT.

The CDR3 region is CASSPRGGEAFF. CDR3 DNA: TGTGCCAGCTCACCACGAGGGGGTGAAGCTTTCTTT. This chain connects TRBV18 to TRBJ1-1, with D perhaps TRBD1 (6 bases). Trimming took off 1 base at V and 7 bases at J, with 7 bases between the two ends. This CDR3 is built from 12 residues. Germline V gives CDR1 KGHSH, CDR2 LQKENI.

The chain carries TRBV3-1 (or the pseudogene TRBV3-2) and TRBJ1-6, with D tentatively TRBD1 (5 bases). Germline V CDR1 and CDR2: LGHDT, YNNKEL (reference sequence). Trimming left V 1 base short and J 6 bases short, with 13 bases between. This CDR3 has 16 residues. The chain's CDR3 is CASSQVGWGVNSPLHF. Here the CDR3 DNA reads TGTGCCAGCAGCCAAGTGGGGTGGGGGGTTAATTCACCCCTCCACTTT.

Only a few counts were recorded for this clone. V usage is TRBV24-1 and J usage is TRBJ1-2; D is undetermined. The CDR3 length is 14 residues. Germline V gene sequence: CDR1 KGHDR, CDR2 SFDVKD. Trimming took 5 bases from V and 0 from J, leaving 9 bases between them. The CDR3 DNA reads TGTGCCACCAGTGGTCGGGGAACTAACTATGGCTACACCTTC. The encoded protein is CATSGRGTNYGYTF.

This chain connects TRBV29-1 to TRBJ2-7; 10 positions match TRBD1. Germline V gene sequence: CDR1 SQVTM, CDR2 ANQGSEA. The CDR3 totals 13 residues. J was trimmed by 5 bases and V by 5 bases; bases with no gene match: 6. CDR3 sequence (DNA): TGCAGCGTTCCGGGACAGGGGATTCACGAGCAGTACTTC. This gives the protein CSVPGQGIHEQYF.

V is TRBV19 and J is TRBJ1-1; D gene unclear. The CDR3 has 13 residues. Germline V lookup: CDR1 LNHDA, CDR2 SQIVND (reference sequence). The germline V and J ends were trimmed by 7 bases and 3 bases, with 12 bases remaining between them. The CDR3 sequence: CASNPSRDTEAFF. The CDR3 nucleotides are TGTGCCAGTAATCCCAGCCGGGACACTGAAGCTTTCTTT.

The CDR3 DNA follows: TGTGCCAGTAGTGCCCGGACAGGGGGCATTGATGGCTACACCTTC. Translated: CASSARTGGIDGYTF. The chain has TRBV19 and TRBJ1-2; TRBD1 aligns across 11 bases. The V gene's germline CDR1 is LNHDA and CDR2 SQIVND (reference sequence). Trimming took 5 bases from V and 6 from J; bases not matched to a gene: 8. This CDR3 has 15 residues. Full variable domain (remainder filled in from reference TRBV19 and TRBJ1-2): DGGITQSPKYLFRKEGQNVTLSCEQNLNHDAMYWYRQDPGQGLRLIYYSQIVNDFQKGDIAEGYSVSREKKESFPLTVTSAQKNPTAFYLCASSARTGGIDGYTFGSGTRLTVV.

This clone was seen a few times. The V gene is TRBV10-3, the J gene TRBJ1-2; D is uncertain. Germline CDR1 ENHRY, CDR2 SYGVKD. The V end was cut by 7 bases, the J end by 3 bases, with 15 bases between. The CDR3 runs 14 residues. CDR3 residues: CAITQRELDYGYTF. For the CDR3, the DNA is TGTGCCATCACTCAGCGGGAGCTCGACTATGGCTACACCTTC.